This T cell receptor beta chain was sequenced in a study of long-term antiretroviral therapy in people with HIV. Study observations and caveats: Clones that expanded before ART (that is, prior to treatment) dominated the repertoire at all time points. Although diversity increased after ART, it remained lower than in transplant donor controls.

Comment on this clone: The antigen is undetermined.

They ran version v3.0 of the immunoSEQ assay at survey level. Sequencing was designed to cover roughly 40,000-55,000 T-cell genomes in each sample. The protocol was immunoSEQ multiplex PCR, while the TCRdb copy is restricted to in-frame clones and leaves out a portion. Counted here are tens of thousands of clones, approximately 78% occurring once; the ten biggest clones make up 12% to 15%. The sequence came from a man over 45 with HIV. Specimen: unsorted PBMCs, collected 2.9 years after starting antiretroviral therapy.

This CDR3 reads CASSLGYSGNTIYF. DNA of the CDR3: TGTGCCAGCAGCTTAGGGTACTCTGGAAACACCATATATTTT. The chain links TRBV7-6 to TRBJ1-3, with no clear D. The CDR3 has 14 amino acids. V lost 1 base to trimming and J lost 0 bases, with 4 bases between them. CDR1 SGHVS and CDR2 FNYEAQ come from the germline V gene. The variable domain in full, with the rest retrieved from reference TRBV7-6 and TRBJ1-3, is GAGVSQSPRYKVTKRGQDVALRCDPISGHVSLYWYRQALGQGPEFLTYFNYEAQQDKSGLPNDRFSAERPEGSISTLTIQRTEQRDSAMYRCASSLGYSGNTIYFGEGSWLTVV.